A single sample gave rise to the 6 T cell receptor beta chains below, sequenced in a study of patients and donors after allogeneic stem cell transplantation. Each CDR3 protein gets one entry after TCRdb re-called the RT-PCR reads with MiXCR. In the table there are around 170,000 distinct CDR3 sequences, more than 20% of which are singletons. Sequenced input: blood, either unsorted or a sorted T cell fraction (not recorded which). The source of these receptors is a human donor who was either an allogeneic HSCT recipient or a stem cell or donor lymphocyte infusion donor (not recorded which). It is not recorded whose cells these are; they may come from a transplant donor.

The chain carries TRBV12-3 or TRBV12-4 and TRBJ1-1; D call uncertain. The V end lost 2 bases, the J end lost 8 bases, and 15 bases lay between the germline ends. The length of the CDR3 is 14 residues. The CDR3: CASSLLKSGFEAFF. The CDR3 DNA sequence: TGTGCCAGCAGTTTATTAAAATCGGGATTCGAAGCTTTCTTT.

The chain employs TRBV12-3 or TRBV12-4 and TRBJ1-4; no clear D gene. CDR3 size: 16 residues. V was pared by 7 bases and J by 0 bases, with 15 bases between. The CDR3 nucleotides are TGTGCCAGCACCCCACAGTTCGGGCCAACTAATGAAAAACTGTTTTTT. Residues: CASTPQFGPTNEKLFF.

This clonotype was observed a few times. J is TRBJ1-1 and V is TRBV5-1; perhaps TRBD1 as D (5 bases). V was clipped by 4 bases and J by 4 bases, with 11 bases between them. The CDR3 has 13 amino acids. The germline V gene encodes CDR1 SGHRS and CDR2 YFSETQ. CDR3 in DNA: TGCGCCAGCAGCCCGCAGGGATTCACTGAAGCTTTCTTT. Its protein is CASSPQGFTEAFF.

This clonotype has only a few counts. This chain joins TRBV7-2 and TRBJ1-4; no reliable D call. This CDR3 is built from 13 residues. Germline V CDR1 and CDR2: SGHTA, FQGNSA. V was cut by 5 bases and J by 8 bases, with 12 bases left in between. CDR3 coding DNA: TGTGCCAGCAGCCCAAATCCCCTCGAAAAACTGTTTTTT. It yields the protein CASSPNPLEKLFF.

The chain employs TRBV5-1 and TRBJ1-4; D is perhaps TRBD1 (6 bases). CDR1 is SGHRS and CDR2 is YFSETQ in the germline V gene. V shed 0 bases and J shed 0 bases, with 15 bases lying between them. The CDR3 spans 18 residues. The CDR3 reads CASSLDRDKGATNEKLFF. CDR3 bases: TGCGCCAGCAGCTTGGATCGTGACAAGGGGGCAACTAATGAAAAACTGTTTTTT.

The rearrangement uses TRBV11-2 and TRBJ2-2; tentatively, D is TRBD2 (6 bases). The CDR3 has 19 residues. From germline, CDR1 is SGHAT and CDR2 FQNNGV. Trimming took off 3 bases at V and 1 base at J, with 21 bases between the two ends. In DNA, the CDR3 is TGTGCCAGCAGCTTGCGGGGTTTAGGGGCCATTCTGAACACCGGGGAGCTGTTTTTT. Translated, it gives CASSLRGLGAILNTGELFF.